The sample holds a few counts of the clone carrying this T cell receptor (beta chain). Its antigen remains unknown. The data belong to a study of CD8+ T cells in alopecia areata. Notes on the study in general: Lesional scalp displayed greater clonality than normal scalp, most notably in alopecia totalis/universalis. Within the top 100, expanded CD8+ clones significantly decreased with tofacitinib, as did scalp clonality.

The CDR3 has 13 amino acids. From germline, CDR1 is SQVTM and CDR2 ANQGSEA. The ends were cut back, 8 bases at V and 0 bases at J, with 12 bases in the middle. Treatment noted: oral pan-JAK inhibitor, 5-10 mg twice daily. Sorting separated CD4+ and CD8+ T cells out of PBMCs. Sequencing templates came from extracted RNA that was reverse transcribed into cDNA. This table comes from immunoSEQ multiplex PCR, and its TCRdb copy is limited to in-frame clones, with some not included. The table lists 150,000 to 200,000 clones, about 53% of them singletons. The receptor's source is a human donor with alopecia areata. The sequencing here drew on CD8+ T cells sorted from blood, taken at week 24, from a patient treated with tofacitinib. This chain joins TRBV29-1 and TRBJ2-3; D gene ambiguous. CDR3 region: CSSVGRSTDTQYF. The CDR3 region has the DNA TGCAGCTCCGTTGGACGGAGCACAGATACGCAGTATTTT.